A single sample is the source of the 23 T cell receptor beta chains below, sequenced in a study of cytomegalovirus exposure and HLA in healthy donors. With 60 Vbeta and 13 Jbeta primers, the PCR was carried out. TCRdb's copy holds only in-frame clones and misses some; the assay was immunoSEQ multiplex PCR. This sample contains approximately 170,000 clones. The sample taken for sequencing was PBMCs. The origin of the receptors is a woman under 30 in good health and CMV-seropositive.

The genes are TRBV7-8 and TRBJ1-3, with TRBD1 matching over 9 bases. The V segment lost 4 bases and the J segment 4 bases; nucleotides outside the gene matches: 8. The germline gives CDR1 SGHVS, CDR2 FQNEAQ. This CDR3 region has 16 residues. The chain's CDR3 is CASSSVRTGDGNTIYF. The DNA of the CDR3 is TGTGCCAGCAGCTCTGTTAGGACAGGGGACGGAAACACCATATATTTT.

The chain carries TRBV18 and TRBJ2-5, with D perhaps matching TRBD2 (5 bases). The ends were cut back, 3 bases at V and 5 bases at J, with 7 bases in the middle. Germline V gene data show CDR1 as KGHSH and CDR2 as LQKENI. The CDR3 length is 12 residues. CDR3: CASSPSGETQYF. The CDR3 DNA reads TGTGCCAGCTCACCCTCGGGGGAGACCCAGTACTTC.

The chain carries TRBV29-1 and TRBJ2-1, with 14 bases that match TRBD2. V dropped 7 bases and J dropped 9; count of bases not matched to a gene: 8. The germline V gene encodes CDR1 SQVTM and CDR2 ANQGSEA. CDR3 length: 14 amino acids. Written as DNA, the CDR3 is TGCAGCGCTAGACTAGCGGGGGGGCCGGGTGAGCAGTTCTTC. Residues: CSARLAGGPGEQFF.

The genes are TRBV5-4 and TRBJ1-4; 8 bases align to TRBD1. Germline V CDR1 and CDR2: SGHNT, YYREEE (reference sequence). The CDR3 is 15 residues long. The junction had 6 bases not matched to a gene; V was cut back by 2 bases and J by 6 bases. The CDR3 loop is CASSFGAGGHEKLFF. The CDR3 bases are TGTGCCAGCAGCTTTGGCGCAGGGGGCCATGAAAAACTGTTTTTT. The full variable domain, rest sourced from reference TRBV5-4 and TRBJ1-4, is ETGVTQSPTHLIKTRGQQVTLRCSSQSGHNTVSWYQQALGQGPQFIFQYYREEENGRGNFPPRFSGLQFPNYSSELNVNALELDDSALYLCASSFGAGGHEKLFFGSGTQLSVL.

The V call is TRBV5-6, the J call TRBJ2-5; possibly TRBD2 for D (6 bases). Germline V gives CDR1 SGHDT, CDR2 YYEEEE. Trimming stripped 0 bases from V and 3 bases from J, with 18 bases between. The CDR3 loop spans 17 amino acids. The CDR3 DNA reads as TGTGCCAGCAGCTTGGCCACGGGCGGAGGGGCTAAAGAGACCCAGTACTTC. Protein: CASSLATGGGAKETQYF.

J is TRBJ2-7 and V is TRBV30, with unresolved D. The CDR3 extends over 13 amino acids. Deletions cut 1 base from V and 6 bases from J, with 13 bases between. Germline assignment: CDR1 GTSNPN and CDR2 SVGIG (reference sequence). The CDR3 protein is CAWSASYRSEQYF. The DNA of the CDR3 is TGTGCCTGGAGTGCTAGTTACCGCTCCGAGCAGTACTTC.

The rearrangement links TRBV5-1 to TRBJ2-1; 7 bases fit TRBD2. V was pared by 0 bases and J by 4 bases, with 4 bases of the junction left unmatched. The germline V gene has CDR1 SGHRS and CDR2 YFSETQ. The CDR3 consists of 15 residues. In nucleotides, the CDR3 is TGCGCCAGCAGCTTGGCAAGCGGGGAGTACAATGAGCAGTTCTTC. This gives the protein CASSLASGEYNEQFF.

This chain joins TRBV10-2 and TRBJ1-5, with 7 bases aligning to TRBD1. The CDR3 runs to 14 residues. J gave up 4 bases and V 8 bases, and 8 bases lay outside the gene matches. CDR1 is WSHSY, CDR2 SAAADI, per germline. The CDR3 sequence: CASGQTGRNQPQHF. In nucleotides, the CDR3 is TGCGCCAGCGGTCAGACAGGGAGAAATCAGCCCCAGCATTTT.

The CDR3 DNA follows: TGTGCCAGCAGAGGCCCAACCTCAGGAGATACGCAGTATTTT. Encoded protein: CASRGPTSGDTQYF. V usage is TRBV2 and J usage is TRBJ2-3, with D hard to call. Per germline, CDR1 SNHLY and CDR2 FYNNEI. This CDR3 spans 14 amino acids. Trimming took off 6 bases at V and 5 bases at J, with 15 bases between the two ends.

The chain combines TRBV7-2 with TRBJ1-2; D may be TRBD1 (5 bases). Trimming pared 5 bases from V and 4 bases from J, leaving 8 bases between. This CDR3 contains 12 residues. CDR1 and CDR2 from the germline V gene are SGHTA and FQGNSA. Written as DNA, the CDR3 is TGTGCCAGCAGCCCCGACAGCTATGGCTACACCTTC. This gives the protein CASSPDSYGYTF.

J is TRBJ2-5 and V is TRBV18, with D perhaps TRBD2 (6 bases). Germline V lookup: CDR1 KGHSH, CDR2 LQKENI. V was pared by 5 bases and J by 6 bases, with 22 bases between. The CDR3 is 16 amino acids. The CDR3 nucleotides are TGTGCCAGCTCATCCGGACGGGCGGGGATGGTACAGACCCAGTACTTC. Encoded protein: CASSSGRAGMVQTQYF.

The V and J genes are TRBV2 and TRBJ1-6; TRBD1 is a possible D gene (6 bases). V lost 7 bases, J lost 2 bases, and 12 bases lay in between. This CDR3 comprises 15 residues. In germline, CDR1 is SNHLY, CDR2 FYNNEI. The chain's CDR3 is CASNHYRAYNSPLHF. The CDR3 DNA is TGTGCCAGCAACCACTACAGGGCCTATAATTCACCCCTCCACTTT.

The gene calls are TRBV7-6 and TRBJ2-7; 8 positions match TRBD1. The CDR3 contains 14 residues. J was trimmed by 2 bases and V by 5 bases; bases with no gene match: 5. Looked up from germline, CDR1 is SGHVS and CDR2 is FNYEAQ. The CDR3 region is CASSLQGAPYEQYF. In DNA, the CDR3 is TGTGCCAGCAGCCTTCAGGGGGCTCCCTACGAGCAGTACTTC.

V and J are TRBV7-2 and TRBJ2-1, with TRBD2 identical over 7 bases. The trim removed 0 bases at V and 3 bases at J, leaving 5 bases unmatched. Germline loops: CDR1 SGHTA, CDR2 FQGNSA. The CDR3 has 16 amino acids. DNA of the CDR3: TGTGCCAGCAGCTTAGCCTCCTCGGGGGGCTACAATGAGCAGTTCTTC. Protein: CASSLASSGGYNEQFF.

V usage is TRBV28 and J usage is TRBJ2-3; the match to TRBD2 covers 10 bases. This CDR3 has 16 residues. Germline lookup yields CDR1 MDHEN and CDR2 SYDVKM. Trimming removed 3 bases from V and 7 bases from J; junction bases left unmatched: 10. The CDR3 nucleotides read TGTGCCAGCAGTTTCCTTTCTAGCGGGGGCGCATATACGCAGTATTTT. This codes for CASSFLSSGGAYTQYF.

V is TRBV5-4 and J is TRBJ2-1; D unclear. Trimming left V 0 bases short and J 4 bases short, with 11 bases between. Per the germline V gene, CDR1 is SGHNT and CDR2 is YYREEE (reference sequence). This CDR3 is 15 amino acids long. The CDR3 coding sequence is TGTGCCAGCAGCTTGGAGCCCCGTCCATACAATGAGCAGTTCTTC. This encodes CASSLEPRPYNEQFF.

The genes are TRBV7-9 and TRBJ2-5, with D hard to call. The CDR3 runs to 14 residues. The germline V gene has CDR1 SEHNR and CDR2 FQNEAQ (reference sequence). V was trimmed by 2 bases and J by 5 bases, leaving 12 bases between them. The CDR3 nucleotides read TGTGCCAGCAGCTTAAATCTCGAGTTCGAGACCCAGTACTTC. This codes for CASSLNLEFETQYF. The full variable domain, with the rest looked up from reference TRBV7-9 and TRBJ2-5, is DTGVSQNPRHKITKRGQNVTFRCDPISEHNRLYWYRQTLGQGPEFLTYFQNEAQLEKSRLLSDRFSAERPKGSFSTLEIQRTEQGDSAMYLCASSLNLEFETQYFGPGTRLLVL.

This chain joins TRBV19 and TRBJ2-3; 7 nucleotides align to TRBD1. The V gene end was trimmed by 6 bases and the J gene end by 2 bases; junction bases not matched to a gene: 2. This CDR3 is 13 amino acids long. The germline gives CDR1 LNHDA, CDR2 SQIVND (reference sequence). The CDR3 reads CASRDRDTDTQYF. DNA for the CDR3: TGTGCCAGTAGAGACAGGGACACAGATACGCAGTATTTT.

V gene TRBV2 combines with J gene TRBJ1-4; 7 nucleotides agree with TRBD1. The CDR3 spans 15 residues. Trimming cost V 6 bases and J 7 bases; bases outside gene matches: 11. Germline CDR1 and CDR2: SNHLY and FYNNEI. The CDR3 coding sequence is TGTGCCAGCAGGGGGCACAGGGGATTGAGTGAAAAACTGTTTTTT. It yields the protein CASRGHRGLSEKLFF.

This chain links TRBV29-1 with TRBJ1-1; 8 positions agree with TRBD1. Trimming removed 5 bases from V and 9 bases from J; junction bases left unmatched: 14. CDR3 length: 14 residues. The V gene's germline CDR1 is SQVTM and CDR2 ANQGSEA. Written as DNA, the CDR3 is TGCAGCGTTCGAGGGGGCCTACAGGGGGTAAAAGCTTTCTTT. Its protein is CSVRGGLQGVKAFF.

Note on this clone: Within the sample, other DNA sequences also encode this same CDR3. The rearrangement uses TRBV20-1 and TRBJ2-7; D is unclear. Trimming pared 2 bases from V and 6 bases from J, leaving 5 bases between. Germline V gives CDR1 DFQATT, CDR2 SNEGSKA (reference sequence). The CDR3 length is 10 residues. CDR3 bases: TGCAGTGCTAGACGAGGCGAGCAGTACTTC. This translates into CSARRGEQYF.

The V gene is TRBV9, the J gene TRBJ2-1; the match to TRBD2 covers 8 bases. This CDR3 is built from 18 residues. Germline V gives CDR1 SGDLS, CDR2 YYNGEE. Trimming removed 1 base from V and 0 bases from J; junction bases left unmatched: 9. CDR3 amino acids: CASSVREGGLGSYNEQFF. The CDR3, as DNA: TGTGCCAGCAGCGTAAGGGAGGGGGGACTAGGCTCCTACAATGAGCAGTTCTTC.

As regards this clone: Other DNA sequences in the sample encode the same CDR3. The chain links TRBV7-9 to TRBJ2-7; 10 positions match TRBD2. Germline lookup yields CDR1 SEHNR and CDR2 FQNEAQ (reference sequence). V dropped 4 bases and J dropped 4; count of bases not matched to a gene: 4. This CDR3 is 14 amino acids long. The CDR3 DNA reads TGTGCCAGCAGCTCCACTAGCGGGGCTTACGAGCAGTACTTC. Protein product: CASSSTSGAYEQYF.